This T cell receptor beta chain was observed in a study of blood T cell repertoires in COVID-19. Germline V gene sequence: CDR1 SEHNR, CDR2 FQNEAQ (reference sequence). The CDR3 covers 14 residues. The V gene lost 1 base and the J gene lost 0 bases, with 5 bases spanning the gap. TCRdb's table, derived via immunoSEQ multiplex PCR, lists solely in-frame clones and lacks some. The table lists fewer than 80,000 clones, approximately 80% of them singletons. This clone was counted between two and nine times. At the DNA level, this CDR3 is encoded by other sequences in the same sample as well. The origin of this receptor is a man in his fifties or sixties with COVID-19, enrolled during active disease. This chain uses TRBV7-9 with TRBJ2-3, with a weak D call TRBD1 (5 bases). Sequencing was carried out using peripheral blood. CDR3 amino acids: CASSLEGSTDTQYF. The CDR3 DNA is TGTGCCAGCAGCTTAGAGGGGAGCACAGATACGCAGTATTTT.